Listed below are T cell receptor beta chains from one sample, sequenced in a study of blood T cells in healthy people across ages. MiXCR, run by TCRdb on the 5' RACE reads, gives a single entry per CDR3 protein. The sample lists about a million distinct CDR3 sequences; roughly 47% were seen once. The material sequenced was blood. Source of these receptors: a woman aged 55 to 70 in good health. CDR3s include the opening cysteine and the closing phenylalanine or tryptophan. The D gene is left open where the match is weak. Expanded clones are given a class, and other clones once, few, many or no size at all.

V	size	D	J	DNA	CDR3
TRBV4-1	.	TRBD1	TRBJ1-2	TGCGCCAGCAGCCAAGAGGGGGACAGCTATGGCTACACCTTC	CASSQEGDSYGYTF
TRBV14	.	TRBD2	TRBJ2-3	TGTGCCAGCAGCCAAGATCTGGGGGAGGGCCCAGATACGCAGTATTTT	CASSQDLGEGPDTQYF
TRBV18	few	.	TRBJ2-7	TGTGCCAGCTCAGCCGGACCACCCTACGAGCAGTACTTC	CASSAGPPYEQYF
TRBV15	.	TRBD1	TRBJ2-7	TGTGCCACCAGCAGACCGGGACAGACCTACGAGCAGTACTTC	CATSRPGQTYEQYF
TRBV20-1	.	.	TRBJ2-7	TGCAGTGCTAGGCGTGTAGTCACCTCCTACGAGCAGTACTTC	CSARRVVTSYEQYF
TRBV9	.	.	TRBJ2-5	TGTGCCAGCAGCCCAGGGAAGGGTCAAGTAGAGACCCAGTACTTC	CASSPGKGQVETQYF
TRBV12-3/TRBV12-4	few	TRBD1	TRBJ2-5	TGTGCCAGCAGTTCGCCGACAGGGCGAGAGACCCAGTACTTC	CASSSPTGRETQYF
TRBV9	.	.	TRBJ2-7	TGTGCCAGCAACTACGAGCAGTACTTC	CASNYEQYF
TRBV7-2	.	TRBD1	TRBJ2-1	TGTGCCAGCAGCCCGTGGACAGGATCTAACAATGAGCAGTTCTTC	CASSPWTGSNNEQFF
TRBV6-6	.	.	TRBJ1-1	TGTGCCAGCAGTTATCGGGGGGGCAGGGCTGAAGCTTTCTTT	CASSYRGGRAEAFF
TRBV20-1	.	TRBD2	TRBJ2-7	TGCAGTGCAATAAGAAGCGGGAGCTCCTACAATGAGCAGTACTTC	CSAIRSGSSYNEQYF
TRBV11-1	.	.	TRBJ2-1	TGTGCCAGCAGCTTGTTTAGCGGTAGCTCCTACAATGAGCAGTTCTTC	CASSLFSGSSYNEQFF
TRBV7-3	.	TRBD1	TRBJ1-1	TGTGCCAGCAGCCCTCGGACAGGGGTGGATGCTTTCTTT	CASSPRTGVDAFF
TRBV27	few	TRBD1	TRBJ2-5	TGTGCCAGCAAAGCGTACAGGGGACAAGAGACCCAGTACTTC	CASKAYRGQETQYF
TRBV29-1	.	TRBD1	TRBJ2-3	TGCAGCGTACTAGACAGGGTAAAGGCAGATACGCAGTATTTT	CSVLDRVKADTQYF
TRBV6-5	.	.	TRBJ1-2	TGTGCCAGCAGTTATTGGGTTAATTATGGCTACACCTTC	CASSYWVNYGYTF
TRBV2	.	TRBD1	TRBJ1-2	TGTGCCAGAGGGACAGGGGGCCACTATGGCTACACCTTC	CARGTGGHYGYTF
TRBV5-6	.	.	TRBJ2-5	TGTGCCAGCAGCCCCTCCGGGGCGGGATCATTCGGGACCCAGTACTTC	CASSPSGAGSFGTQYF
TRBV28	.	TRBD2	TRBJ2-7	TGTGCCAGCAGTTCCGCCCCGGCTAGCGGGGGTTACGAGCAGTACTTC	CASSSAPASGGYEQYF
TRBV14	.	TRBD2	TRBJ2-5	TGTGCCAGCAGCGGACTAGCGGGAGGGATCGGTGAGCAGTACTTC	CASSGLAGGIGEQYF
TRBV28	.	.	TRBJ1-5	TGTGCCAGCACCCCTGCTGGAGGGGGCAATCAGCCCCAGCATTTT	CASTPAGGGNQPQHF
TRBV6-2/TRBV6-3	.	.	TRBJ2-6	TGTGCCAGCAGTTACTCTACCTTCCGCAGGGTTTCTGGGGCCAACGTCCTGACTTTC	CASSYSTFRRVSGANVLTF
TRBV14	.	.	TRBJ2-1	TGTGCCAGCAGCCAAGAGGGGAAGTGGAACAATGAGCAGTTCTTC	CASSQEGKWNNEQFF
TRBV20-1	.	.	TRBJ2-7	TGCAGTGCTAGAGATACAGGGTTGCGCGAGCAGTACTTC	CSARDTGLREQYF
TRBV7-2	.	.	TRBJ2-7	TGTGCCAGCAGCTTAGCCGTGGACTCCAGGGCCTACGAGCAGTACTTC	CASSLAVDSRAYEQYF
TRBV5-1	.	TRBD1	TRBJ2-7	TGCGCCAGCGGCATCGACAGGGTTCGGTACGAGCAGTACTTC	CASGIDRVRYEQYF
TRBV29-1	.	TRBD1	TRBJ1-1	TGCAGCGTCACCGGACAGGGGGGGAGGGTTGAAGCTTTCTTT	CSVTGQGGRVEAFF
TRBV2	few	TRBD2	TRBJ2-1	TGTGCCAGCAAAAATACCAGCGGGAGTTACAATGAGCAGTTCTTC	CASKNTSGSYNEQFF
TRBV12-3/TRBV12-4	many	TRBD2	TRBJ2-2	TGTGCCAGCAGCCCCCGGTTAGCGGGCTTCCCTTTCAACACCGGGGAGCTGTTTTTT	CASSPRLAGFPFNTGELFF
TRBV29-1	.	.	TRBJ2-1	TGCAGCGTTGAAGTGTTTGACAATGAGCAGTTCTTC	CSVEVFDNEQFF
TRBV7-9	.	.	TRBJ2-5	TGTGCCAGCAGCGACCGTTGGGCAGGGGACAACCAAGAGACCCAGTACTTC	CASSDRWAGDNQETQYF
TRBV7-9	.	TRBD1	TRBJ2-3	TGTGCCAGTCAACCGACAGGGAGCACAGATACGCAGTATTTT	CASQPTGSTDTQYF
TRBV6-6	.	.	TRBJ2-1	TGTGCCAGCAGTTACCAGGGGGCGGGAGGGCCGAGGAATGAGCAGTTCTTC	CASSYQGAGGPRNEQFF
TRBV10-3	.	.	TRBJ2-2	TGTGCCATTTCGGCGCGGGAGAACACCGGGGAGCTGTTTTTT	CAISARENTGELFF
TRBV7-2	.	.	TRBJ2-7	TGTGCCAGCAGCTTTACGACGGGCTCGCCCTACGAGCAGTACTTC	CASSFTTGSPYEQYF
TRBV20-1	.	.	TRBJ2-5	TGCAGTGCTAGATTAGCGAGTCCGGAGACCCAGTACTTC	CSARLASPETQYF
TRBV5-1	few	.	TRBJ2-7	TGCGCCAGCAGCAGCTTCCGGCAGAACAGGATTTACGAGCAGTACTTC	CASSSFRQNRIYEQYF
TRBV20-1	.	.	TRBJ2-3	TGCAGTGCCACGTCCCCCATTAGCGCAGATACGCAGTATTTT	CSATSPISADTQYF
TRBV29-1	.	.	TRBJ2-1	TGCAGCGGAAAGACAGCGGCCTACAATGAGCAGTTCTTC	CSGKTAAYNEQFF
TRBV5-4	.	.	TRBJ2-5	TGTGCCAGCAGCTTATCGAGTTCCCAGTGGGAGACCCAGTACTTC	CASSLSSSQWETQYF
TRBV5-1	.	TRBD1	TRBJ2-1	TGCGCCAGCAGCTTGGGGGACAGGGGTTCCTACAATGAGCAGTTCTTC	CASSLGDRGSYNEQFF
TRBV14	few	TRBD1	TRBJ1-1	TGTGCCAGCAGCCATACAGGGGGCACTGAAGCTTTCTTT	CASSHTGGTEAFF
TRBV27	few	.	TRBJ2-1	TGTGCCACCCTTGGGTCCTACAATGAGCAGTTCTTC	CATLGSYNEQFF
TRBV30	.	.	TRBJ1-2	TGTGCCTGGAGTCCGACCAACTATGGCTACACCTTC	CAWSPTNYGYTF
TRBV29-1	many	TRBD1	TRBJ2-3	TGCAGCGTTGCCCAAGGGGGCGCAACAGATACGCAGTATTTT	CSVAQGGATDTQYF
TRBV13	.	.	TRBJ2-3	TGTGCCAGCAGCGGACCCCAGGGCACAGATACGCAGTATTTT	CASSGPQGTDTQYF
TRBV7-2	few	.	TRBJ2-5	TGTGCCAGCAGCAAAGCGCGGCCTCAAGAGACCCAGTACTTC	CASSKARPQETQYF
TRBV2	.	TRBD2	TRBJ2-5	TGTGCCAGCAAGAATAGCGGGAGTCCCTTAGGAGAGACCCAGTACTTC	CASKNSGSPLGETQYF
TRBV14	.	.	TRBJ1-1	TGTGCCAGCAGCCTATCCCCCGGGACAAGAAACACTGAAGCTTTCTTT	CASSLSPGTRNTEAFF
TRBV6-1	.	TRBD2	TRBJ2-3	TGTGTCAGCAGTGAAATCGGGAGGAGAATAGATACGCAGTATTTT	CVSSEIGRRIDTQYF
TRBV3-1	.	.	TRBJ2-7	TGTGCCAGCAGCCAAGGGGCGCAGGGAGCGTACGAGCAGTACTTC	CASSQGAQGAYEQYF
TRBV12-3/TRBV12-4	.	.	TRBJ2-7	TGTGCCAGCAGAACCCTGGCGGGTGTGCAGTACTTC	CASRTLAGVQYF